The present entry profiles one T cell receptor (beta chain) with its context. Its antigen is still unknown. Clones were sequenced by immunoSEQ multiplex PCR, and TCRdb holds only the in-frame ones, with some missing. Of roughly 460,000 clones listed, 70% to 90% were seen once; the top ten hold about 1.5%. This record belongs to a study of Ad26.COV2.S vaccination and SARS-CoV-2 variants. The study's findings and limits: Researchers reported similar non-spike TCR breadth in vaccine and placebo recipients. Analyses that measured TCR breadth and depth may have underestimated total T cell responses.

There are 11 residues in the CDR3. Trimming shortened V by 1 base and J by 9 bases, and 4 bases separated the two germline ends. In germline, CDR1 is SEHNR, CDR2 FQNEAQ (reference sequence). The treatment is: some 20 received Ad26.COV2.S at low or high dose, single or two shots; several received placebo; per-sample allocation not given. Collection of samples fell on day 63 after the first vaccine or placebo injection. Sequenced material: peripheral blood, taken in a trial of Ad26.COV2.S vaccine versus placebo. V gene TRBV7-9 combines with J gene TRBJ2-1, with D unresolved. The source of this sequence is a person aged 18-60 years who received the Ad26.COV2.S COVID-19 vaccine or a placebo. CDR3 amino acids: CASSLEPEQFF. In nucleotides, the CDR3 is TGTGCCAGCAGCTTAGAGCCTGAGCAGTTCTTC.